The present entry profiles one T cell receptor (beta chain) with its context. Participant ages covered roughly 18 to 89 years across around 25 US areas. The data belong to a study of blood T cell repertoires in COVID-19. Across the study: The United States, Italy and Spain supplied acute and convalescent COVID-19 samples.

This table comes from immunoSEQ multiplex PCR, and its TCRdb copy is limited to in-frame clones, with some not included. The table records approximately 250,000 clones, approximately 90% of them present only once. In germline, CDR1 is MNHEY, CDR2 SMNVEV (reference sequence). The CDR3 consists of 13 residues. Trimming took off 5 bases at V and 0 bases at J, with 4 bases between the two ends. The chain uses TRBV27 and TRBJ2-2; D unresolved. The sample consisted of PBMCs or T cells enriched from blood (not recorded which). The receptor was derived from a woman aged 30 to 39 with acute COVID-19. The CDR3 sequence: CASSIANTGELFF. CDR3 sequence (DNA): TGTGCCAGCAGTATCGCGAACACCGGGGAGCTGTTTTTT.